This is a list of T cell receptor beta chains from one sample in a study of OX40 agonist ivuxolimab in advanced cancers. The method was immunoSEQ multiplex PCR; TCRdb's version includes in-frame clones alone and lacks a portion of them. The sample consists of around 47,000 clones, about 80% of them appearing once. The material was CD4+ or CD8+ T cells sorted from blood, obtained in a trial of the OX40 agonist ivuxolimab. These receptors all stem from an adult with an advanced solid tumor such as melanoma, head and neck, liver or kidney cancer. CDR3s include the opening cysteine and the closing phenylalanine or tryptophan. The order of the fields is clone size, CDR3 length, J gene, V gene, D gene, CDR3 protein, CDR3 DNA. D genes are given only for firm matches. A clone size is listed for some rows: how often the clone was seen (once, few, many), or a class if it is expanded.

>NA|12|TRBJ1-2|TRBV29-1|NA
CSGETPRDGYTF
TGCAGCGGGGAAACCCCCCGGGATGGCTACACCTTC
>NA|15|TRBJ2-2|TRBV11-3|TRBD2
CASSTLAGGTGELFF
TGTGCCAGCAGCACCTTAGCGGGAGGAACCGGGGAGCTGTTTTTT
>NA|16|TRBJ2-6|TRBV19|NA
CASSLDGSSGANVLTF
TGTGCCAGTAGTTTGGACGGGAGCTCTGGGGCCAACGTCCTGACTTTC
>NA|16|TRBJ2-1|TRBV7-2|TRBD1
CASSRPGQRGSNEQFF
TGTGCCAGCAGCCGACCGGGACAGCGAGGGTCCAATGAGCAGTTCTTC
>NA|13|TRBJ2-5|TRBV11-3|NA
CASSPGPRETQYF
TGTGCCAGCAGCCCCGGCCCCAGGGAGACCCAGTACTTC
>NA|14|TRBJ2-5|TRBV19|TRBD1
CASSPGTEGKTQYF
TGTGCCAGTAGTCCTGGGACAGAGGGGAAGACCCAGTACTTC
>NA|15|TRBJ2-1|TRBV7-2|NA
CASSSQGGISNEQFF
TGTGCCAGCAGCTCCCAGGGTGGGATCAGCAATGAGCAGTTCTTC
>NA|15|TRBJ2-7|TRBV19|NA
CASSSRKQTDYEQYF
TGTGCCAGTAGTTCTCGGAAGCAGACGGATTACGAGCAGTACTTC
>NA|16|TRBJ2-7|TRBV4-2|NA
CASSFQAPSESYEQYF
TGTGCCAGCAGCTTTCAGGCGCCTAGCGAATCCTACGAGCAGTACTTC
>NA|13|TRBJ1-2|TRBV6-1|NA
CASRPGRNYGYTF
TGTGCCAGCAGACCGGGACGGAACTATGGCTACACCTTC
>NA|16|TRBJ2-6|TRBV2|NA
CASSEGVGSGANVLTF
TGTGCCAGCAGTGAAGGAGTGGGATCTGGGGCCAACGTCCTGACTTTC
>NA|13|TRBJ1-5|TRBV11-2|NA
CASSPGWSQPQHF
TGTGCCAGCAGCCCGGGGTGGAGTCAGCCCCAGCATTTT
>NA|13|TRBJ2-3|TRBV25-1|NA
CASSPLGAGTQYF
TGTGCCAGCAGCCCCCTCGGGGCGGGTACGCAGTATTTT
>NA|15|TRBJ1-2|TRBV6-6|NA
CASSYSRTANYGYTF
TGTGCCAGCAGTTACTCGCGGACAGCTAACTATGGCTACACCTTC
>NA|15|TRBJ2-3|TRBV9|NA
CASSVGGRSTDTQYF
TGTGCCAGCAGCGTAGGTGGTAGAAGCACAGATACGCAGTATTTT
>NA|14|TRBJ2-7|TRBV7-9|TRBD2
CASSLGVAGGEQYF
TGTGCCAGCAGCTTAGGGGTAGCGGGGGGCGAGCAGTACTTC
>once|12|TRBJ2-5|TRBV7-9|NA
CASSLASQTQYF
TGTGCCAGCAGCTTAGCGTCGCAGACCCAGTACTTC
>NA|16|TRBJ1-1|TRBV7-2|NA
CASSLGKGPWGTEAFF
TGTGCCAGCAGCTTAGGGAAGGGGCCATGGGGCACTGAAGCTTTCTTT
>NA|16|TRBJ2-3|TRBV4-1|NA
CASSSEAALKGDTQYF
TGCGCCAGCAGCTCAGAAGCGGCTCTCAAGGGAGATACGCAGTATTTT
>NA|16|TRBJ2-6|TRBV19|NA
CASSREGGTGANVLTF
TGTGCCAGTAGTAGAGAGGGGGGAACTGGGGCCAACGTCCTGACTTTC
>NA|14|TRBJ2-5|TRBV25-1|TRBD1
CASRTGGGGDSQYF
TGTGCCAGCAGGACAGGGGGCGGAGGGGACTCCCAGTACTTC
>NA|13|TRBJ2-3|TRBV27|TRBD2
CASSSISGGTQYF
TGTGCCAGCAGTTCGATTAGCGGGGGTACGCAGTATTTT
>NA|15|TRBJ2-5|TRBV10-3|NA
CAISEGRDILETQYF
TGTGCCATCAGTGAGGGGAGGGACATACTGGAGACCCAGTACTTC
>NA|13|TRBJ2-7|TRBV28|NA
CASSLKPRTEQYF
TGTGCCAGCAGTTTAAAACCCAGGACAGAGCAGTACTTC
>NA|13|TRBJ1-1|TRBV15|NA
CATSRARQAEAFF
TGTGCCACCAGCAGAGCCCGCCAGGCTGAAGCTTTCTTT
>NA|14|TRBJ2-2|TRBV19|NA
CASMEGGYTGELFF
TGTGCCAGTATGGAGGGGGGGTACACCGGGGAGCTGTTTTTT
>NA|15|TRBJ1-2|TRBV10-2|NA
CASSENREAIYGYTF
TGCGCCAGCAGTGAGAACAGGGAGGCAATCTATGGCTACACCTTC
>NA|14|TRBJ2-3|TRBV5-6|TRBD2
CASSFSGGTDTQYF
TGTGCCAGCAGCTTTAGCGGGGGCACAGATACGCAGTATTTT
>NA|13|TRBJ2-3|TRBV7-3|TRBD2
CASSRTSANTQYF
TGTGCCAGCAGTCGGACTAGCGCGAATACGCAGTATTTT
>NA|14|TRBJ1-2|TRBV2|NA
CASRGGLSNYGYTF
TGTGCCAGCAGGGGCGGTTTATCTAACTATGGCTACACCTTC
>NA|16|TRBJ2-1|TRBV15|NA
CATSRRGEGKGNEQFF
TGTGCCACCAGCAGACGCGGAGAAGGTAAAGGAAATGAGCAGTTCTTC
>NA|13|TRBJ1-2|TRBV10-3|NA
CAIEGGFPRGYTF
TGTGCCATCGAAGGGGGTTTCCCCCGCGGCTACACCTTC
>NA|15|TRBJ1-5|TRBV19|TRBD1
CASSIGGTGNQPQHF
TGTGCCAGTAGTATAGGTGGGACAGGGAATCAGCCCCAGCATTTT
>NA|18|TRBJ2-6|TRBV7-9|TRBD2
CASSLRLAGVSGANVLTF
TGTGCCAGCAGCCTGAGACTAGCGGGAGTTTCTGGGGCCAACGTCCTGACTTTC
>once|15|TRBJ1-4|TRBV28|NA
CASSSGARGDEKLFF
TGTGCCAGCAGTTCAGGGGCTAGGGGGGATGAAAAACTGTTTTTT
>NA|12|TRBJ2-7|TRBV7-2|NA
CASSFGALEQYF
TGTGCCAGCAGCTTCGGGGCCCTCGAGCAGTACTTC
>NA|16|TRBJ2-5|TRBV19|NA
CASSLSLDRYQETQYF
TGTGCCAGTAGTCTGAGTTTAGACAGGTACCAAGAGACCCAGTACTTC
>NA|13|TRBJ2-7|TRBV7-7|NA
CASSLDLTYEQYF
TGTGCTAGCAGCTTAGACCTTACCTACGAGCAGTACTTC
>NA|14|TRBJ2-7|TRBV19|NA
CASSSGGMGYEQYF
TGTGCCAGTAGTTCCGGGGGCATGGGGTACGAGCAGTACTTC
>NA|16|TRBJ2-2|TRBV5-1|NA
CASNAGRRLTTGELFF
TGCGCCAGCAACGCTGGAAGGCGACTAACCACCGGGGAGCTGTTTTTT
>NA|17|TRBJ2-7|TRBV23-1|TRBD1
CASSLISTGKSSYEQYF
TGCGCCAGCAGTCTCATTTCGACAGGGAAGAGCTCCTACGAGCAGTACTTC
>NA|15|TRBJ1-2|TRBV18|NA
CASSPSAANLYGYTF
TGTGCCAGCTCACCTTCGGCAGCTAACCTATATGGCTACACCTTC
>NA|13|TRBJ2-4|TRBV7-2|NA
CASSSVAAGTLGF
NA
>NA|12|TRBJ2-1|TRBV18|NA
CASSPGLNEQFF
TGTGCCAGCTCACCCGGTCTGAATGAGCAGTTCTTC
>NA|13|TRBJ2-7|TRBV7-3|NA
CASSLARQAEQYF
TGTGCCAGCAGCTTGGCCCGGCAGGCCGAGCAGTACTTC
>NA|13|TRBJ1-1|TRBV6-5|NA
CASSHPGTDEAFF
TGTGCCAGCAGTCACCCCGGGACTGATGAAGCTTTCTTT
>NA|13|TRBJ2-5|TRBV5-4|TRBD1
CASSNRGPETQYF
TGTGCCAGCAGCAACAGGGGACCAGAGACCCAGTACTTC
>NA|11|TRBJ1-1|TRBV6-1|NA
CASSSRAEAFF
TGTGCCAGCAGTTCCCGGGCTGAAGCTTTCTTT
>NA|14|TRBJ1-2|TRBV5-5|NA
CASSLGRTGYGYTF
TGTGCCAGCAGCCTGGGACGGACGGGCTATGGCTACACCTTC
>NA|15|TRBJ2-2|TRBV5-1|TRBD2
CASSLGTRNTGELFF
TGCGCCAGCAGCTTGGGGACTAGGAACACCGGGGAGCTGTTTTTT
>NA|18|TRBJ2-2|TRBV4-3|TRBD1
CASSRTNPGQSNTGELFF
TGCGCCAGCAGCCGCACCAATCCGGGACAGTCGAACACCGGGGAGCTGTTTTTT